These T cell receptor beta chains were read from a single sample in a study of brain T cells in children with intractable seizures. Profiling relied on immunoSEQ multiplex PCR, and the TCRdb table lists in-frame clones only, not all of them. Found here are hundreds of thousands of clones, over 90% of them singletons; the top ten hold 5% to 7%. The material sequenced was peripheral blood, taken less than 6 months after surgery. The receptors derive from a boy under three years old with tuberous sclerosis and intractable seizures. The CDR3 runs from the conserved cysteine through the conserved F or W. Each record gives: clone size, V gene, J gene, D gene, CDR3 DNA, CDR3 protein. D genes are given only for firm matches. For some rows the clone size is stated as once, few or many, or as a class when expanded; others skip it.

>-|TRBV28|TRBJ2-7|-
TGTGCCAGTGCGAGGAGGGAGCAGTACTTC
CASARREQYF
>-|TRBV30|TRBJ1-3|-
TGTGCCTGGAGTGTACACTCTGGAAACACCATATATTTT
CAWSVHSGNTIYF
>-|TRBV10-3|TRBJ2-1|TRBD2
TGTGCCATTGGGGAGCGGGGCTCCTACAATGAGCAGTTCTTC
CAIGERGSYNEQFF
>-|TRBV13|TRBJ1-2|-
TGTGCCAGCAGCTTAGGCCTCAGTTTAGGTGACTATGGCTACACCTTC
CASSLGLSLGDYGYTF
>once|TRBV6-4|TRBJ1-5|-
TGTGCCAGCAGTGACAATCAGCCCCAGCATTTT
CASSDNQPQHF
>-|TRBV4-1|TRBJ1-6|-
TGCGCCAGCAGCCAAGTATTCCGCCGTTTGGGTTCACCCCTCCACTTT
CASSQVFRRLGSPLHF
>-|TRBV23-1|TRBJ2-5|-
TGCGCCAGCAGTCAATTCACGAATCACGGCAGGAGAACCCAAGAGACCCAGTACTTC
CASSQFTNHGRRTQETQYF
>-|TRBV18|TRBJ2-5|-
TGTGCCAGCTCGCCTCGGACGGGGATACACCAAGAGACCCAGTACTTC
CASSPRTGIHQETQYF
>-|TRBV24-1|TRBJ1-2|-
TGTGCCACCAGTGATTACAGCTATGGCTACACCTTC
CATSDYSYGYTF
>few|TRBV4-1|TRBJ1-1|-
TGCGCCAGCAGCCCGAGTTGGGGGGTTGAAGCTTTCTTT
CASSPSWGVEAFF
>once|TRBV27|TRBJ2-3|-
TGTGCCAGCAGTTTACCTCCTAGCCGGGCGTCGGATACGCAGTATTTT
CASSLPPSRASDTQYF
>-|TRBV21-1|TRBJ2-2|-
TGTGCCAGCAGCAAAGTAGTCCTAGCGGGAGCTCGAGCGAACACCGGGGAGCTGTTTTTT
CASSKVVLAGARANTGELFF
>-|TRBV4-1|TRBJ1-3|-
TGCGCCAGCAGCCAAGGGGGGATTTCTGGAAACACCATATATTTT
CASSQGGISGNTIYF
>-|TRBV19|TRBJ1-3|TRBD1
TGTGCCTCTCAGACAGGGCTCTCTGGAAACACCATATATTTT
CASQTGLSGNTIYF
>-|TRBV28|TRBJ1-4|-
TGTGCCACGTCCGAACTCGCAACTAATGAAAAACTGTTTTTT
CATSELATNEKLFF
>-|TRBV25-1|TRBJ2-5|-
TGTGCCAGCAGTGAATCTGGGCGATCCCAAGAGACCCAGTACTTC
CASSESGRSQETQYF
>-|TRBV5-5|TRBJ2-1|-
TGTGCCAGCAGCTGGGGACCGGACAATGAGCAGTTCTTC
CASSWGPDNEQFF
>-|TRBV5-1|TRBJ1-2|TRBD1
TGCGCCAGCAGCTTGACAGGGGGCAACTATGGCTACACCTTC
CASSLTGGNYGYTF
>-|TRBV6-1|TRBJ1-5|TRBD1
TGTGCCAGCAGTGAAAGAGGGGGCGAGAATCAGCCCCAGCATTTT
CASSERGGENQPQHF
>-|TRBV29-1|TRBJ1-4|TRBD1
TGCAGCGTTCGACAGGGGGAAGCAACTAATGAAAAACTGTTTTTT
CSVRQGEATNEKLFF
>-|TRBV30|TRBJ2-7|-
TGTGCCTGGAGTGCCCCCGGGGGAGCCGACCCCTACGAGCAGTACTTC
CAWSAPGGADPYEQYF
>once|TRBV30|TRBJ1-2|-
TGTGCCTGGAGTATTGGTTTTACCTATGGCTACACCTTC
CAWSIGFTYGYTF
>-|TRBV5-1|TRBJ2-2|TRBD2
TGCGCCAGCAGCTTGTATCTGCGGGAGGCATACACCGGGGAGCTGTTTTTT
CASSLYLREAYTGELFF
>-|TRBV5-8|TRBJ1-3|-
TGTGCCAGCAGCTTTAGGGGAGGCTCTGGAAACACCATATATTTT
CASSFRGGSGNTIYF
>-|TRBV4-2|TRBJ2-7|TRBD2
TGTGCCAGCAGCCAAGATGCCAGCGGGGAGTCCTACGAGCAGTACTTC
CASSQDASGESYEQYF
>-|TRBV7-8|TRBJ1-1|TRBD1
TGTGCCAGCAGCCTATTAGTTGTTGTTATTAAGGACAGGGTGAACACTGAAGCTTTCTTT
CASSLLVVVIKDRVNTEAFF
>-|TRBV14|TRBJ2-6|-
TGTGCCAGCAGCCAAGCGAGTGGGGCCAACGTCCTGACTTTC
CASSQASGANVLTF
>-|TRBV7-9|TRBJ1-1|-
TGTGCCAGCAGCTTCGACTGGGAAGCTTTCTTT
CASSFDWEAFF
>-|TRBV7-6|TRBJ2-1|-
TGTGCCAGCAGCTTGAAGGGGGGAATAGATGAGCAGTTCTTC
CASSLKGGIDEQFF
>once|TRBV2|TRBJ1-2|-
TGTGCCAGCATTCGCACAGTGGCCCCCTTCTATGGCTACACCTTC
CASIRTVAPFYGYTF
>-|TRBV6-4|TRBJ1-1|TRBD1
TGTGCCAGCAGTGACAGCGGGACAGGGGTTCGCCTGAACTCGAACACTGAAGCTTTCTTT
CASSDSGTGVRLNSNTEAFF
>few|TRBV19|TRBJ1-1|-
TGTGCCAGTAGTATCGCAGGGAGAGACACTGAAGCTTTCTTT
CASSIAGRDTEAFF
>-|TRBV7-9|TRBJ2-7|-
TGTGCCAGCAGCCCAGGGGGGAGCTCCTACGAGCAGTACTTC
CASSPGGSSYEQYF
>-|TRBV27|TRBJ2-7|TRBD1
TGTGCCAGCAGTTTATATCTGGGACAGGGGGCGGGCGAGCAGTACTTC
CASSLYLGQGAGEQYF
>-|TRBV5-6|TRBJ2-2|-
TGTGCCAGCAGCTTGGGAAGGAACACCGGGGAGCTGTTTTTT
CASSLGRNTGELFF
>-|TRBV3-1/TRBV3-2|TRBJ2-2|-
TGTGCCAGCAGCCCAGAGACGGTAACCGGGGAGCTGTTTTTT
CASSPETVTGELFF
>-|TRBV19|TRBJ2-7|TRBD1
TGTGCCAGTAGTCCCGGGACAGGGGCCTACGAGCAGTACTTC
CASSPGTGAYEQYF
>-|TRBV19|TRBJ1-3|-
TGTGCCAGCCGGACAGTCTCTGGAAACACCATATATTTT
CASRTVSGNTIYF
>once|TRBV18|TRBJ1-2|-
TGTGCCAGCTCACCACCGAGTGGGAACTATGGCTACACCTTC
CASSPPSGNYGYTF
>-|TRBV3-1/TRBV3-2|TRBJ1-1|TRBD1
TGTGCCAGCAGCCAAGCCAGACAGGGGGCAGACACTGAAGCTTTCTTT
CASSQARQGADTEAFF
>-|TRBV30|TRBJ2-1|-
TGTGCCTGGGAACTAGTAGGGGGTGGGTCTGAGCAGTTCTTC
CAWELVGGGSEQFF
>-|TRBV5-1|TRBJ1-2|TRBD1
TGCGCCAGCAGCTCCGGGACAGGGGTTGACTATGGCTACACCTTC
CASSSGTGVDYGYTF
>-|TRBV15|TRBJ1-2|-
TGTGCCACCAGCAGGCCCATACAGGGCCATGGCTACACCTTC
CATSRPIQGHGYTF
>-|TRBV19|TRBJ1-5|TRBD1
TGTGCCAGTAGTTCGACAGGGGCCTACAATCAGCCCCAGCATTTT
CASSSTGAYNQPQHF
>-|TRBV7-8|TRBJ2-7|TRBD2
TGTGCCAGCAGCCCCCACAGGACTAGCTACTACGAGCAGTACTTC
CASSPHRTSYYEQYF
>-|TRBV11-2|TRBJ1-1|-
TGTGCCAGCAGCTTAGATTCGGGGCAGAACCTTTTGGCTGAAGCTTTCTTT
CASSLDSGQNLLAEAFF
>-|TRBV7-9|TRBJ2-7|TRBD1
TGTGCCAGCAGCTCGGGACAGGGGTTCTACGAGCAGTACTTC
CASSSGQGFYEQYF
>-|TRBV28|TRBJ1-2|-
TGTGCCAGCAGCACAACGTACAGGGAAGGCTACACCTTC
CASSTTYREGYTF